This is a list of T cell receptor beta chains from one sample in a study of T-cell reconstitution after alpha-beta-depleted transplantation in children. TCRdb itself ran the PCR reads through MiXCR, one entry per CDR3 protein. The profile shows 500,000 or so distinct CDR3 sequences, approximately 32% of them singletons. The sequencing used PBMCs from the stem cell graft donor, collected from the stem cell graft. The receptors derive from a human donor who donated a stem cell graft to a child with aplastic anemia. Each CDR3 is given with its conserved first and last residue. The order of the fields is CDR3 protein, CDR3 DNA, D gene, clone size, J gene, V gene. A D gene is named only where the DNA matches it firmly. For some rows the clone size is stated as once, few or many, or as a class when expanded; others skip it.

CASSFDTSNQPQHF,TGTGCCAGCTCCTTCGACACAAGCAATCAGCCCCAGCATTTT,-,-,TRBJ1-5,TRBV18
CASSQVSGSHGEQFF,TGTGCCAGCAGCCAAGTGAGCGGGAGTCATGGTGAGCAGTTCTTC,TRBD2,-,TRBJ2-1,TRBV4-2
CAWSPVLGTGTEAFF,TGTGCCTGGAGTCCCGTTTTAGGGACGGGCACTGAAGCTTTCTTT,-,few,TRBJ1-1,TRBV30
CASSPGRIEANEQFF,TGTGCCAGCAGCCCCGGCCGAATAGAGGCGAATGAGCAGTTCTTC,-,-,TRBJ2-1,TRBV5-6
CSVAGGAPNTGELFF,TGCAGCGTCGCCGGAGGGGCGCCGAACACCGGGGAGCTGTTTTTT,-,few,TRBJ2-2,TRBV29-1
CASSYSPGIGETQYF,TGTGCCAGCAGTTACTCCCCAGGGATAGGAGAGACCCAGTACTTC,-,-,TRBJ2-5,TRBV6-5
CASSLDRGAVNTIYF,TGTGCCAGCAGCTTAGATCGGGGTGCGGTAAACACCATATATTTT,-,few,TRBJ1-3,TRBV7-2
CASSLGGTGKGEAFF,TGTGCCAGCAGTTTAGGGGGGACAGGGAAGGGGGAAGCTTTCTTT,TRBD1,-,TRBJ1-1,TRBV28
CASSIGTSGRDRFF,TGTGCCAGCAGCATCGGGACTAGCGGGAGGGATCGGTTCTTC,TRBD2,few,TRBJ2-1,TRBV5-5
CSATSPGLGTDTQYF,TGCAGTGCCACCTCCCCGGGACTCGGCACAGATACGCAGTATTTT,-,-,TRBJ2-3,TRBV20-1
CASSPRTGSGYEQFF,TGTGCCAGCAGCCCGCGGACAGGGTCTGGTTATGAGCAGTTCTTC,TRBD1,-,TRBJ2-1,TRBV13
CASGSGLVGPYF,TGTGCCAGCGGGTCGGGGCTAGTTGGTCCGTACTTC,-,few,TRBJ2-7,TRBV28
CASRPVGGGTDTQYF,TGTGCCAGCCGACCCGTCGGGGGGGGCACAGATACGCAGTATTTT,TRBD2,-,TRBJ2-3,TRBV7-9
CSADLLDSSFSYEQYF,TGCAGTGCCGACTTACTGGACAGCAGCTTCTCCTACGAGCAGTACTTC,-,once,TRBJ2-7,TRBV20-1
CSARRTSGSSYEQYF,TGCAGTGCTAGAAGGACTAGCGGGAGCTCCTACGAGCAGTACTTC,TRBD2,few,TRBJ2-7,TRBV20-1
CASSSAGGINEQFF,TGTGCCAGCAGCTCAGCGGGAGGGATTAATGAGCAGTTCTTC,TRBD2,-,TRBJ2-1,TRBV7-3
CASSSLLDTQYF,TGTGCCAGCAGCTCGCTGCTGGATACGCAGTATTTT,-,-,TRBJ2-3,TRBV7-9
CASRTGVPYEQYF,TGTGCCAGCCGGACAGGGGTTCCCTACGAGCAGTACTTC,TRBD1,-,TRBJ2-7,TRBV27
CSALSGLEQYF,TGCAGTGCCCTAAGCGGACTCGAGCAGTACTTC,-,-,TRBJ2-7,TRBV20-1
CSANAVLEDIQCF,TGCAGTGCTAACGCCGTTTTGGAAGACATTCAGTGCTTC,-,-,TRBJ2-4,TRBV20-1
CASSPGSFGAFF,TGTGCCAGCAGCCCGGGTAGCTTTGGAGCTTTCTTT,-,-,TRBJ1-1,TRBV6-2/TRBV6-3
CASRRGPNNQPQHF,TGTGCCAGTCGCCGGGGGCCAAACAATCAGCCCCAGCATTTT,-,-,TRBJ1-5,TRBV12-3/TRBV12-4
CSVEGLAGGSGELFF,TGCAGCGTTGAAGGCCTAGCGGGAGGGTCCGGGGAGCTGTTTTTT,TRBD2,-,TRBJ2-2,TRBV29-1
CASSLTGWGSEAFF,TGTGCCAGCTCACTCACAGGGTGGGGGTCTGAAGCTTTCTTT,-,-,TRBJ1-1,TRBV18
CASSAQPNTEAFF,TGTGCCAGCTCAGCACAACCGAACACTGAAGCTTTCTTT,-,-,TRBJ1-1,TRBV18
CASSGGDRGNTEAFF,TGTGCCAGCAGTGGAGGGGATCGGGGAAACACTGAAGCTTTCTTT,-,few,TRBJ1-1,TRBV6-1
CASSPEGFSNQPQHF,TGTGCCAGCAGTCCGGAGGGATTTAGCAATCAGCCCCAGCATTTT,-,-,TRBJ1-5,TRBV12-3/TRBV12-4
CASSSPTVPDTQYF,TGTGCCAGCAGCTCACCGACAGTCCCAGATACGCAGTATTTT,-,few,TRBJ2-3,TRBV7-2